Listed below are T cell receptor beta chains from one sample, sequenced in a study of cytomegalovirus exposure and HLA in healthy donors. TCRdb's table, derived via immunoSEQ multiplex PCR, lists solely in-frame clones and lacks some. The profile shows some 140,000 clones, roughly 85% of them singletons. The sequenced material came from PBMCs. The receptor set was obtained from a woman in her 30s in good health and CMV-seropositive. CDR3s include the opening cysteine and the closing phenylalanine or tryptophan. A D gene is named only where the DNA matches it firmly. Clone size is given for some rows only: seen once, a few or many times, or a class if the clone is expanded.

D | J | length | size | V | CDR3 | DNA
NA | TRBJ2-2 | 15 | NA | TRBV5-1 | CASSLGDFYTGELFF | TGCGCCAGCAGCTTGGGGGACTTTTACACCGGGGAGCTGTTTTTT
NA | TRBJ1-4 | 15 | NA | TRBV7-9 | CASSPRGGENEKLFF | TGTGCCAGCAGCCCCAGAGGGGGGGAGAATGAAAAACTGTTTTTT
NA | TRBJ2-5 | 13 | NA | TRBV5-1 | CASSLELEETQYF | TGCGCCAGCAGCTTGGAGTTAGAGGAGACCCAGTACTTC
TRBD2 | TRBJ2-3 | 16 | NA | TRBV9 | CASSGDSGGYTDTQYF | TGTGCCAGCAGCGGCGATAGCGGGGGGTACACAGATACGCAGTATTTT
TRBD2 | TRBJ2-7 | 15 | once | TRBV19 | CASSIDPRAGGEQYF | TGTGCCAGTAGTATAGATCCGCGGGCCGGGGGGGAGCAGTACTTC
TRBD1 | TRBJ2-7 | 16 | NA | TRBV28 | CASSLAGDREAYEQYF | TGTGCCAGCAGTTTGGCAGGGGACAGGGAGGCGTACGAGCAGTACTTC
NA | TRBJ1-1 | 15 | NA | TRBV18 | CASSPPSRGNTEAFF | TGTGCCAGCTCACCACCGAGCCGGGGGAACACTGAAGCTTTCTTT
TRBD2 | TRBJ2-1 | 15 | once | TRBV5-1 | CASSPQTSGISEQFF | TGCGCCAGCAGCCCCCAGACTAGCGGGATAAGTGAGCAGTTCTTC
NA | TRBJ1-1 | 14 | NA | TRBV19 | CASYQVGGNTEAFF | TGTGCCAGTTATCAGGTCGGGGGGAACACTGAAGCTTTCTTT
TRBD2 | TRBJ2-7 | 16 | NA | TRBV28 | CASSTLTLAGNYEQYF | TGTGCCAGCAGTACCCTTACACTAGCGGGAAACTACGAGCAGTACTTC
TRBD2 | TRBJ2-3 | 15 | few | TRBV27 | CASSFEAGGTDTQYF | TGTGCCAGCAGTTTCGAAGCGGGGGGCACTGATACGCAGTATTTT
NA | TRBJ2-2 | 15 | NA | TRBV19 | CASSISGAGTGELFF | TGTGCCAGTAGTATCTCAGGGGCCGGCACCGGGGAGCTGTTTTTT
NA | TRBJ2-7 | 14 | NA | TRBV28 | CASSSHDRPYEQYF | TGTGCCAGCAGTTCCCACGACAGACCCTACGAGCAGTACTTC
NA | TRBJ1-5 | 13 | NA | TRBV28 | CASSYRVWQPQHF | TGTGCCAGCAGTTACAGGGTATGGCAGCCCCAGCATTTT
TRBD1 | TRBJ2-4 | 16 | NA | TRBV28 | CASSLNRGSGKNIQYF | TGTGCCAGCAGTTTGAACAGGGGGTCTGGCAAAAACATTCAGTACTTC
TRBD1 | TRBJ1-2 | 16 | NA | TRBV7-9 | CASSSNRDRLVYGYTF | TGTGCCAGCAGCTCGAACCGGGACAGGCTCGTTTATGGCTACACCTTC
NA | TRBJ1-5 | 14 | NA | TRBV6-5 | CASSRVRGNQPQHF | TGTGCCAGCAGCAGGGTACGGGGCAATCAGCCCCAGCATTTT
TRBD2 | TRBJ2-1 | 15 | NA | TRBV10-2 | CASSPGTSGNNEQFF | TGCGCCAGCAGCCCCGGGACTAGCGGCAACAATGAGCAGTTCTTC
NA | TRBJ2-3 | 14 | NA | TRBV30 | CAWSFFWPSDTQYF | TGTGCCTGGAGTTTCTTCTGGCCCTCAGATACGCAGTATTTT
TRBD1 | TRBJ2-7 | 12 | NA | TRBV10-2 | CASGQGAYEQYF | TGCGCCTCGGGACAGGGGGCCTACGAGCAGTACTTC
NA | TRBJ1-1 | 14 | NA | TRBV30 | CAWSVPGEGTEAFF | TGTGCCTGGAGTGTACCCGGGGAAGGGACTGAAGCTTTCTTT
TRBD1 | TRBJ2-1 | 18 | few | TRBV11-2 | CASSLEDRVPGDYNEQFF | TGTGCCAGCAGCTTAGAGGACAGGGTTCCGGGAGACTACAATGAGCAGTTCTTC
TRBD2 | TRBJ2-1 | 14 | NA | TRBV7-2 | CASSLGTSYNEQFF | TGTGCCAGCAGCTTAGGGACTAGCTACAATGAGCAGTTCTTC
TRBD2 | TRBJ2-7 | 15 | NA | TRBV5-1 | CASSSLLAGGAEQYF | TGCGCCAGCAGCTCCTTACTAGCGGGAGGCGCCGAGCAGTACTTC
NA | TRBJ2-4 | 16 | NA | TRBV2 | CASSVAGARSKNIQYF | TGTGCCAGCAGTGTCGCAGGGGCGCGTTCCAAAAACATTCAGTACTTC
NA | TRBJ1-1 | 13 | NA | TRBV7-9 | CASSLEQGTEAFF | TGTGCCAGCAGCTTAGAACAGGGCACTGAAGCTTTCTTT
NA | TRBJ2-3 | 14 | few | TRBV18 | CASSLIDFTDTQYF | TGTGCCAGCTCGCTCATCGACTTCACAGATACGCAGTATTTT
TRBD2 | TRBJ2-5 | 15 | NA | TRBV10-1 | CASSDGWEGPETQYF | TGCGCCAGCAGTGATGGGTGGGAGGGCCCGGAGACCCAGTACTTC
NA | TRBJ1-5 | 13 | few | TRBV19 | CASGIPGVQPQHF | TGTGCCAGTGGGATTCCAGGGGTTCAGCCCCAGCATTTT
TRBD1 | TRBJ1-2 | 15 | NA | TRBV19 | CASSIGQGTDYGYTF | TGTGCCAGTAGTATCGGACAGGGGACCGACTATGGCTACACCTTC
TRBD2 | TRBJ2-1 | 15 | NA | TRBV10-3 | CAIRMGLAGGDEQFF | TGTGCCATCAGGATGGGACTAGCGGGAGGGGATGAGCAGTTCTTC
NA | TRBJ1-1 | 14 | NA | TRBV10-3 | CAISDPRQGTEAFF | TGTGCCATCAGTGACCCTAGGCAGGGCACTGAAGCTTTCTTT
TRBD2 | TRBJ2-4 | 19 | once | TRBV18 | CASSPRSGGQLAGENIQYF | TGTGCCAGCTCACCACGCTCCGGGGGACAATTAGCGGGAGAAAACATTCAGTACTTC
TRBD1 | TRBJ1-1 | 15 | NA | TRBV6-5 | CASSPTGTVNTEAFF | TGTGCCAGCAGTCCTACCGGGACAGTGAACACTGAAGCTTTCTTT
NA | TRBJ2-1 | 13 | NA | TRBV5-1 | CASKREPYNEQFF | TGCGCCAGCAAACGGGAGCCCTACAATGAGCAGTTCTTC
NA | TRBJ1-4 | 15 | NA | TRBV27 | CASSLFWEEHEKLFF | TGTGCCAGCAGTTTATTCTGGGAGGAACATGAAAAACTGTTTTTT
NA | TRBJ2-7 | 12 | NA | TRBV10-2 | CASSPSPYEQYF | TGCGCCAGCAGTCCCTCCCCCTACGAGCAGTACTTC
TRBD1 | TRBJ2-3 | 15 | NA | TRBV7-9 | CASSKKDREPDTQYF | TGTGCCAGCAGCAAAAAGGACAGGGAGCCGGATACGCAGTATTTT
TRBD1 | TRBJ1-3 | 14 | NA | TRBV5-4 | CASSPQGGRDTIYF | TGTGCCAGCAGCCCCCAGGGGGGCAGGGACACCATATATTTT
NA | TRBJ1-2 | 14 | NA | TRBV5-1 | CASSLQISNYGYTF | TGCGCCAGCAGCTTGCAGATAAGTAACTATGGCTACACCTTC
TRBD1 | TRBJ1-6 | 16 | NA | TRBV9 | CASSAGTGGRDSPLHF | TGTGCCAGCAGCGCTGGGACAGGGGGCAGGGATTCACCCCTCCACTTT
TRBD1 | TRBJ1-1 | 16 | NA | TRBV7-9 | CASSLKGAGLRIEAFF | TGTGCCAGCAGCTTAAAGGGGGCAGGGCTACGGATTGAAGCTTTCTTT
NA | TRBJ1-2 | 13 | many | TRBV6-6 | CASTDSEFGGYTF | TGTGCCAGCACGGACAGTGAATTTGGAGGCTACACCTTC
TRBD2 | TRBJ2-7 | 14 | NA | TRBV4-1 | CASSQDAGGREQYF | TGCGCCAGCAGCCAAGACGCGGGAGGGCGAGAGCAGTACTTC
NA | TRBJ1-1 | 13 | NA | TRBV10-2 | CASTGGMNTEAFF | TGCGCCAGCACGGGCGGGATGAACACTGAAGCTTTCTTT
NA | TRBJ2-7 | 14 | NA | TRBV6-1 | CASSEGFPIHEQYF | TGTGCCAGCAGCGAGGGTTTTCCTATCCACGAGCAGTACTTC
NA | TRBJ1-1 | 13 | NA | TRBV6-5 | CASSYRLGVEAFF | TGTGCCAGCAGTTACAGGCTGGGAGTCGAAGCTTTCTTT
NA | TRBJ2-5 | 14 | NA | TRBV9 | CASSVEQGWETQYF | TGTGCCAGCAGCGTAGAACAGGGTTGGGAGACCCAGTACTTC
TRBD1 | TRBJ2-1 | 15 | NA | TRBV5-1 | CASSLAPTGNNEQFF | TGCGCCAGCAGCTTGGCCCCGACAGGGAACAATGAGCAGTTCTTC
TRBD2 | TRBJ2-5 | 13 | NA | TRBV5-1 | CASSPQGGETQYF | TGCGCCAGCAGCCCCCAGGGAGGGGAGACCCAGTACTTC
NA | TRBJ2-1 | 14 | NA | TRBV2 | CASKELASYNEQFF | TGTGCCAGCAAGGAGCTAGCGAGCTACAATGAGCAGTTCTTC
NA | TRBJ2-7 | 15 | NA | TRBV28 | CASSALQGLSYEQYF | TGTGCCAGCAGTGCCCTCCAGGGCCTGTCCTACGAGCAGTACTTC
NA | TRBJ2-3 | 13 | NA | TRBV7-9 | CASRSKFTDTQYF | TGTGCCAGCAGATCTAAATTCACAGATACGCAGTATTTT